This TCR beta chain was profiled in a study of cytotoxic CD8 clonotypes in ibrutinib-treated CLL. A remark on this clone: What it recognizes is unknown.

The length of the CDR3 is 15 residues. V lost 0 bases and J lost 10, with 16 bases in between. Germline values: CDR1 MNHEY, CDR2 SVGAGI. Broader study findings: The study found clonality rose at ibrutinib response, then fell toward baseline at progression.

The repertoire was sequenced with immunoSEQ multiplex PCR; TCRdb's copy has only in-frame clones and lacks some. Found here are around 250,000 clones, roughly 70% of them singletons; the top ten hold just over 15%. This clonotype was obtained from a human donor with chronic lymphocytic leukemia. The chain has TRBV6-5 and TRBJ1-5, with D possibly being TRBD1 (6 bases). The sample here was PBMCs, taken after 24 months of ibrutinib treatment. The CDR3 DNA is TGTGCCAGCAGTTACTCAGGGGGTCGCTTTCATCCCCAGCATTTT. Protein product: CASSYSGGRFHPQHF.